This is a list of T cell receptor beta chains from one sample in a study of a mutant IDH1 vaccine in newly diagnosed glioma. Profiled with immunoSEQ multiplex PCR; TCRdb holds only in-frame clones, not every one. The sample carries approximately 30,000 clones, approximately 90% recorded once. Their specific antigens are unknown. Sequenced material: PBMCs, taken from a glioma patient whose treatment included an IDH1 peptide vaccine. The receptors originated from a woman aged 40 to 50 with glioma. Each CDR3 is given with its conserved first and last residue. A D gene is named only where the DNA matches it firmly. Some rows have no size entry. The others give once, few or many, or a class for an expanded clone.

clone size | D gene | J gene | V gene | CDR3 DNA | CDR3 protein
once | TRBD2 | TRBJ2-3 | TRBV7-9 | TGTGCCAGCAGCCTGAGCGGGGTCACAGATACGCAGTATTTT | CASSLSGVTDTQYF
once | TRBD1 | TRBJ1-4 | TRBV7-2 | TGTGCCAGCAGCTTAGTTTCAGGGGGCGATGAAAAACTGTTTTTT | CASSLVSGGDEKLFF
. | . | TRBJ1-1 | TRBV29-1 | TGCAGCGTCGTGCCCTCCTTCGTCTCCACTGAAGCTTTCTTT | CSVVPSFVSTEAFF
. | . | TRBJ1-5 | TRBV30 | TGTGCCTGGAGTGTAGGGAATCAGCCCCAGCATTTT | CAWSVGNQPQHF
. | TRBD2 | TRBJ2-1 | TRBV19 | TGTGCCAGTAGCCAGCTAGCGGGGGGGCGTCATGAGCAGTTCTTC | CASSQLAGGRHEQFF
. | . | TRBJ2-5 | TRBV5-4 | TGTGCCAGCAGCACGGGAGTTCAAGAGACCCAGTACTTC | CASSTGVQETQYF
. | . | TRBJ1-5 | TRBV6-1 | TGTGCCAGCAGTGCAAATCCGGGAGTTTGGGATCAGCCCCAGCATTTT | CASSANPGVWDQPQHF
. | . | TRBJ1-5 | TRBV7-9 | TGTGCCAGCAGCCTAGACTCAGGGCCTCAGCCCCAGCATTTT | CASSLDSGPQPQHF
. | . | TRBJ2-7 | TRBV29-1 | TGCAGCGTTGAGTCCAGGGAACCCTACGAGCAGTACTTC | CSVESREPYEQYF
. | . | TRBJ1-1 | TRBV18 | TGTGCCAGCTCACCGAGAAGGCCAGGGGATGGGATTAACACTGAAGCTTTCTTT | CASSPRRPGDGINTEAFF
. | TRBD2 | TRBJ2-2 | TRBV18 | TGTGCCAGCTCACCCCTAGCGGGAGGCACGAACACCGGGGAGCTGTTTTTT | CASSPLAGGTNTGELFF
. | TRBD2 | TRBJ2-5 | TRBV10-3 | TGTGCCATCAGTGATCGTTCTAGCGGACAAGAGACCCAGTACTTC | CAISDRSSGQETQYF
. | . | TRBJ1-3 | TRBV7-2 | TGTGCCAGCAGCTTAGGGGGGACTGGAAACACCATATATTTT | CASSLGGTGNTIYF
. | . | TRBJ1-1 | TRBV28 | TGTGCCAGCAGTCGTCCGGGCCTGGGGTTGAACACTGAAGCTTTCTTT | CASSRPGLGLNTEAFF
. | . | TRBJ2-1 | TRBV30 | TGTGCCTGGAGTCCGACGGTGAGCTCCTACAATGAGCAGTTCTTC | CAWSPTVSSYNEQFF
. | . | TRBJ2-2 | TRBV19 | TGTGCCAGTACCAAAGACCGTAAGACCGGGGAGCTGTTTTTT | CASTKDRKTGELFF
. | TRBD1 | TRBJ2-7 | TRBV5-4 | TGTGCCAGCAGCGGGTGGACAGGGGGAAACTACGAGCAGTACTTC | CASSGWTGGNYEQYF
. | TRBD1 | TRBJ1-4 | TRBV4-2 | TGTGCCAGCAGCCAAGGGGATCCAGGGGGGAATGAAAAACTGTTTTTT | CASSQGDPGGNEKLFF